Presented here are 21 T cell receptor beta chains from one specimen sequenced in a study of immune heterogeneity within non-small cell lung tumors. Template input was genomic DNA from bulk tumor (600 ng per sample). During surgery, each primary tumor gave multiple biopsies spaced as far apart as possible. Enrolled patients presented with newly diagnosed, previously untreated non-small cell lung cancer and underwent curative surgery. It was a multiplex PCR that amplified TCR beta CDR3, with 32 V and 13 J primers. TCRdb redid the calling of the multiplex PCR reads with MiXCR, one entry per CDR3 protein. The data contain 9,500 to 13,000 distinct CDR3 sequences, about 25% of them singletons. Specimen: lung tumor tissue. These receptors originate from a woman between 50 and 59 years old with non-small cell lung cancer.

This clonotype showed up many times. The DNA for the CDR3 is TGTGCCAGCAGCCCCGGGTTACAATCCTACGAGCAGTACTTC. This codes for CASSPGLQSYEQYF. The rearrangement uses TRBV6-1 and TRBJ2-7; D unresolved. CDR1 is MNHNS, CDR2 SASEGT, per germline. This CDR3 has 14 amino acids. V was shortened by 6 bases and J by 1 base, with 13 bases between the two germline ends.

Regarding this clonotype: A single base separates this from a much larger clone, so it may be a read error. The rearrangement uses TRBV20-1 and TRBJ1-1; D is perhaps TRBD1 (5 bases). Germline V gene sequence: CDR1 DFQATT, CDR2 SNEGSKA (reference sequence). The CDR3 is made up of 12 amino acids. V gave up 1 base and J gave up 7 bases, with 10 bases separating them. The CDR3 here is CSARGAGHEAFF. The DNA of the CDR3 is TGCAGTGCTAGAGGGGCAGGACATGAAGCTTTCTTT.

This rearrangement joins TRBV28 to TRBJ2-2; the D is unclear. Trimming cost V 2 bases and J 10 bases, with 8 bases left between them. The CDR3 covers 12 residues. Germline V gives CDR1 MDHEN, CDR2 SYDVKM. The CDR3 spells CASSLNPSELFF. DNA for the CDR3: TGTGCCAGCAGTTTAAACCCCTCGGAGCTGTTTTTT.

This clonotype has just a few counts. The gene calls are TRBV9 and TRBJ1-1; D might be TRBD1 (6 bases). Trimming removed 2 bases at V and 0 bases at J, with 17 bases between. The CDR3 loop spans 17 amino acids. Germline loops: CDR1 SGDLS, CDR2 YYNGEE. The CDR3 DNA reads as TGTGCCAGCAGCGTCCCATCAGACAGGCTGGTGAACACTGAAGCTTTCTTT. Protein product: CASSVPSDRLVNTEAFF.

Details on this clonotype: As the CDR3 is not closed by the conserved phenylalanine or tryptophan, this likely results from a read error. The V call is TRBV5-4, the J call TRBJ1-2, with 8 bases matching TRBD1. The CDR3 contains 15 residues. Germline V gene sequence: CDR1 SGHNT, CDR2 YYREEE (reference sequence). The trim removed 4 bases at V and 4 bases at J, leaving 9 bases unmatched. The CDR3 DNA is TGTGCCAGCAGCCGCAACAGGGGGGGTACCTATGGCTACACCTTA. Protein product: CASSRNRGGTYGYTL.

Ten or more counts support this clonotype. The V call is TRBV9, the J call TRBJ2-1; 9 nucleotides match TRBD1. J lost 5 bases, V lost 4 bases, and 7 bases had no gene match. The CDR3 is 15 amino acids. Germline V CDR1 and CDR2: SGDLS, YYNGEE. Written as DNA, the CDR3 is TGTGCCAGCAGCCTCGGGACAGGGAGCCACAATGAGCAGTTCTTC. This gives the protein CASSLGTGSHNEQFF.

In its sample, this clonotype is medium-sized. This chain uses TRBV27 with TRBJ2-1; TRBD1 agrees at 9 bases. The V gene end was trimmed by 6 bases and the J gene end by 6 bases; junction bases not matched to a gene: 9. Germline values: CDR1 MNHEY, CDR2 SMNVEV (reference sequence). This CDR3 is 15 amino acids long. In nucleotides, the CDR3 is TGTGCCAGCAGGGTGGGACAGGGAGGGATCAATGAGCAGTTCTTC. Translated, it gives CASRVGQGGINEQFF.

This clonotype has at least ten counts. The chain joins TRBV14 to TRBJ1-1; D ambiguous. The CDR3 extends over 14 amino acids. Trimming took off 1 base at V and 5 bases at J, with 11 bases between the two ends. Per germline, CDR1 SGHDN and CDR2 FVKESK. The CDR3 loop is CASSQVRGRTEAFF. CDR3 sequence (DNA): TGTGCCAGCAGCCAAGTTCGAGGGCGGACTGAAGCTTTCTTT.

In this sample, this clonotype turned up many times. The chain has TRBV28 and TRBJ1-5; unclear D gene. Germline assignment: CDR1 MDHEN and CDR2 SYDVKM. The CDR3 is 14 amino acids. V lost 8 bases and J 1 base, leaving 12 bases between the germline ends. In nucleotides, the CDR3 is TGTGCCAGCTCCTCGGACGTAAGCAATCAGCCCCAGCATTTT. Translated, it gives CASSSDVSNQPQHF.

This clonotype was detected many times. This rearrangement joins TRBV12-3 or TRBV12-4 to TRBJ1-2; TRBD1 matches 8 bases. The CDR3 contains 13 residues. J gave up 6 bases and V 4 bases, and 4 bases lay outside the gene matches. In nucleotides, the CDR3 is TGTGCCAGCAGTTGGACAGGGTTCAATGGCTACACCTTC. Translated, it gives CASSWTGFNGYTF.

This clonotype ranks as medium-sized. The J gene is TRBJ2-1, the V gene TRBV15; D is perhaps TRBD1 (5 bases). The germline V gene has CDR1 LNHNV and CDR2 YYDKDF (reference sequence). This CDR3 has 16 residues. With 2 bases removed from V and 0 bases from J, the gap between germline ends came to 11 bases. The CDR3 DNA sequence: TGTGCCACCAGCAGATTAGGGGTGGGCTCCTACAATGAGCAGTTCTTC. Translating it yields CATSRLGVGSYNEQFF.

This clonotype was detected ten times or more. The CDR3 is CASSGGGETGELFF. The CDR3 nucleotides are TGTGCCAGCAGCGGGGGGGGGGAGACCGGGGAGCTGTTTTTT. This chain connects TRBV9 to TRBJ2-2; TRBD2 matches 7 bases. V trimming: 3 bases; J trimming: 5 bases; junction bases outside the gene matches: 4. This CDR3 spans 14 amino acids. Germline CDR1 reads SGDLS; CDR2 reads YYNGEE.

This clonotype has at least ten counts. The chain employs TRBV6-1 and TRBJ2-6; D call uncertain. Germline loops: CDR1 MNHNS, CDR2 SASEGT. V lost 2 bases, J lost 0 bases, and 8 bases lay in between. This CDR3 has 16 residues. This chain's CDR3 is CASSELVSSGANVLTF. The CDR3 DNA follows: TGTGCCAGCAGTGAACTCGTGTCCTCTGGGGCCAACGTCCTGACTTTC.

This clonotype has ten or more counts. The chain couples TRBV2 to TRBJ1-6; D unresolved. This CDR3 has 16 amino acids. Germline values: CDR1 SNHLY, CDR2 FYNNEI. Trimming left V 7 bases short and J 3 bases short, with 16 bases between. This chain's CDR3 is CASILGGGIYNSPLHF. The CDR3 DNA is TGTGCCAGCATACTAGGCGGCGGTATCTATAATTCACCCCTCCACTTT.

This clonotype was recorded at least ten times. This CDR3 reads CASSRTSGRAGYEQYF. The CDR3, as DNA: TGTGCCAGCTCGCGGACTAGCGGGAGGGCCGGGTACGAGCAGTACTTC. The rearrangement joins TRBV18 to TRBJ2-7, with 15 positions matching TRBD2. The CDR3 length is 16 residues. V shed 6 bases and J 4 bases; nucleotides not matched to a gene: 7. Germline assignment: CDR1 KGHSH and CDR2 LQKENI.

In this sample, this clonotype turned up a few times. Compared with germline, one end of the junction differs, possibly owing to a read error. The J gene is TRBJ2-1, the V gene TRBV6-2 or TRBV6-3; D gene uncertain. CDR3 length: 12 amino acids. The germline V gene has CDR1 MNHEY and CDR2 SVGEGT. The CDR3 loop is CASGSVRPERFF. CDR3 nucleotides: TGTGCCAGCGGCAGCGTGAGGCCTGAGCGGTTCTTC.

This clonotype was detected ten times or more. The chain carries TRBV3-1 and TRBJ1-2; D is ambiguous. Germline-derived CDR1 and CDR2 are LGHDT and YNNKEL (reference sequence). The CDR3 extends over 14 amino acids. Trimming removed 0 bases at V and 2 bases at J, with 7 bases between. This CDR3 reads CASSQEAVNYGYTF. As DNA, the CDR3 is TGTGCCAGCAGCCAAGAAGCGGTAAACTATGGCTACACCTTC.

This clonotype is medium-sized. This rearrangement joins TRBV5-1 to TRBJ1-5; 10 nucleotides align to TRBD1. Germline lookup yields CDR1 SGHRS and CDR2 YFSETQ. This CDR3 comprises 15 residues. V shed 3 bases and J 2 bases; nucleotides not matched to a gene: 2. The CDR3 DNA reads TGCGCCAGCAGCTCCGGACAGGGGGGCAATCAGCCCCAGCATTTT. Its protein product is CASSSGQGGNQPQHF.

The V and J genes are TRBV10-1 and TRBJ2-1; D perhaps matches TRBD1 (6 bases). V was shortened by 3 bases and J by 5 bases, with 14 bases between the two germline ends. The germline V gene encodes CDR1 WNHNN and CDR2 SYGVQD (reference sequence). CDR3 size: 15 residues. CDR3 protein: CASSDSTGPHNEQFF. CDR3 DNA: TGCGCCAGCAGTGATTCAACAGGGCCTCACAATGAGCAGTTCTTC.

Judged by abundance, this clonotype is medium-sized. The rearrangement links TRBV5-1 to TRBJ1-3; 8 bases are a match to TRBD1. Germline CDR1 and CDR2: SGHRS and YFSETQ. The J segment lost 2 bases and the V segment lost 4 bases, leaving 5 bases of the junction unmatched. The CDR3 contains 15 residues. CDR3 DNA: TGCGCCAGCAGCCCAAGGACAGGGACTGGAAACACCATATATTTT. Translating it yields CASSPRTGTGNTIYF. The full variable domain, in which reference TRBV5-1 and TRBJ1-3 provide the parts outside the CDR3, is KAGVTQTPRYLIKTRGQQVTLSCSPISGHRSVSWYQQTPGQGLQFLFEYFSETQRNKGNFPGRFSGRQFSNSRSEMNVSTLELGDSALYLCASSPRTGTGNTIYFGEGSWLTVV.

This sequence joins TRBV15 and TRBJ1-1; D is ambiguous. V gave up 1 base and J gave up 2 bases, with 5 bases separating them. CDR3 size: 13 residues. Germline V gene sequence: CDR1 LNHNV, CDR2 YYDKDF (reference sequence). Written as DNA, the CDR3 is TGTGCCACCAGCAGAGGGGTAAACACTGAAGCTTTCTTT. It translates to CATSRGVNTEAFF. Based on the CDR3 plus reference TRBV15 and TRBJ1-1, the full variable domain is DAMVIQNPRYQVTQFGKPVTLSCSQTLNHNVMYWYQQKSSQAPKLLFHYYDKDFNNEADTPDNFQSRRPNTSFCFLDIRSPGLGDTAMYLCATSRGVNTEAFFGQGTRLTVV.